This T cell receptor (beta chain) was sequenced during a study of a mutant IDH1 vaccine in newly diagnosed glioma. Study summary: Earlier treatment was radiotherapy, temozolomide, or both, with most getting both.

Concerning this clone: The antigen remains undetermined.

The CDR3 has 15 amino acids. The germline V gene has CDR1 SGHRS and CDR2 YFSETQ. Unmatched junction bases numbered 13, after V lost 5 bases and J lost 5 bases. Time point described: week 5, during vaccination. In the vaccine, a single dose held 300 ug of the mutant IDH1 20-mer peptide, along with topical imiquimod. Study outcomes and limitations: Overall, more than 85% of patients had vaccine-induced immune responses. Seemingly, pseudoprogression had no relation to changes in the top peripheral T cell clonotypes.

Libraries were prepared by immunoSEQ multiplex PCR; TCRdb keeps only in-frame clonotypes and omits some of them. The table includes under 70,000 clones, about 80% detected once. Source: PBMCs, taken from a glioma patient whose treatment included an IDH1 peptide vaccine. The V gene is TRBV5-1, the J gene TRBJ2-7; 7 bases align to TRBD1. The sequence derives from a woman aged 45-60 years with glioma. CDR3 residues: CASSLEARGFDEQYF. In nucleotides, the CDR3 is TGCGCCAGCAGTCTTGAGGCCAGGGGGTTCGACGAGCAGTACTTC.